Shown below are 9 T cell receptor beta chains from a single sample sequenced in a study of CD8+ T cells in alopecia areata. Once RNA had been extracted, it was reverse transcribed into cDNA to act as the sequencing template. Repertoires were generated with immunoSEQ multiplex PCR, while TCRdb's copy carries only in-frame clones and drops some. The repertoire consists of 200,000 to 250,000 clones, with less than 75% occurring once and the leading ten covering roughly 1.5%. Treatment of the sample: oral pan-JAK inhibitor, 5-10 mg twice daily. The sample here was CD4+ T cells sorted from blood, taken at week 4, from a patient treated with tofacitinib. The receptors here all came from a human donor with alopecia areata.

This clone appeared a single time. The genes are TRBV25-1 and TRBJ1-1; D unresolved. This CDR3 region has 14 residues. Germline CDR1 MGHDK, CDR2 SYGVNS. The V end lost 3 bases, the J end lost 1 base, and 9 bases lay between the germline ends. The CDR3 here is CASSDRAQNTEAFF. CDR3 in DNA: TGTGCCAGCAGTGACCGGGCCCAGAACACTGAAGCTTTCTTT.

V and J are TRBV29-1 and TRBJ2-2, with 10 bases aligning to TRBD1. Germline V gene lookup returns CDR1 SQVTM and CDR2 ANQGSEA. Unmatched junction bases numbered 8, after V lost 6 bases and J lost 7 bases. The CDR3 runs to 14 residues. CDR3 coding DNA: TGCAGCGTCACCGGGACAGGGGATATCGGGGAGCTGTTTTTT. Its protein product is CSVTGTGDIGELFF.

This clone was seen only once. The chain joins TRBV15 to TRBJ1-2; 8 bases agree with TRBD1. After removal of 0 bases from V and 5 bases from J, the junction contained 5 bases not matched to a gene. This CDR3 spans 15 amino acids. The germline CDR1 and CDR2 sequences are LNHNV and YYDKDF (reference sequence). CDR3 region: CATSRDNRGTYGYTF. The CDR3 coding sequence is TGTGCCACCAGCAGAGATAACAGGGGGACGTATGGCTACACCTTC.

The chain uses TRBV11-2 and TRBJ1-1; no clear D. Trimming removed 3 bases from V and 1 base from J, with 6 bases in between. The V gene's germline CDR1 is SGHAT and CDR2 FQNNGV. The CDR3 extends over 13 amino acids. This chain's CDR3 is CASSFAANTEAFF. The CDR3 DNA follows: TGTGCCAGCAGCTTCGCCGCGAACACTGAAGCTTTCTTT.

The V gene is TRBV6-5, the J gene TRBJ2-3; 8 nucleotides line up with TRBD2. The CDR3 length is 15 residues. V was pared by 7 bases and J by 3 bases, with 9 bases of the junction left unmatched. In germline, CDR1 is MNHEY, CDR2 SVGAGI. The CDR3 reads CASTPSGGRTDTQYF. The CDR3 DNA reads as TGTGCCAGCACCCCGAGCGGGGGTAGGACAGATACGCAGTATTTT.

The CDR3 protein is CSVGQGVGGYGYTF. The DNA of the CDR3 is TGCAGCGTGGGACAGGGGGTAGGCGGCTATGGCTACACCTTC. This sequence joins TRBV29-1 and TRBJ1-2, with 11 bases aligning to TRBD1. Germline CDR1 is SQVTM and CDR2 is ANQGSEA. The CDR3 has 14 residues. V lost 6 bases and J lost 4; bases outside the gene matches: 7.

J is TRBJ2-7 and V is TRBV29-1, with 15 positions matching TRBD2. CDR3 length equals 16 residues. The germline gives CDR1 SQVTM, CDR2 ANQGSEA. V gave up 7 bases and J gave up 2 bases; unmatched junction bases: 9. The CDR3 loop is CSAKGTSGGPTYEQYF. In nucleotides, the CDR3 is TGCAGCGCCAAGGGGACTAGCGGGGGGCCGACCTACGAGCAGTACTTC.

The V call is TRBV4-2, the J call TRBJ2-3, with 11 bases matching TRBD2. Germline values: CDR1 LGHNA, CDR2 YNFKEQ. With 3 bases clipped from V and 6 bases from J, the junction kept 5 bases outside the gene matches. CDR3 length equals 15 residues. The CDR3 loop reads CASSQFSGGADTQYF. DNA for the CDR3: TGTGCCAGCAGCCAGTTTAGCGGGGGGGCGGATACGCAGTATTTT.

The V call is TRBV27, the J call TRBJ1-1; D possibly corresponds to TRBD1 (5 bases). Deletions cut 2 bases from V and 1 base from J, with 5 bases between. The CDR3 has 13 residues. Germline V lookup: CDR1 MNHEY, CDR2 SMNVEV (reference sequence). The CDR3 region is CASSLGTNTEAFF. DNA for the CDR3: TGTGCCAGCAGTTTAGGGACGAACACTGAAGCTTTCTTT.